A selection of T cell receptor beta chains follows, all from one sample in a study of T and B cells in COVID-19 patients. TCRdb itself ran the multiplex PCR reads through MiXCR, one entry per CDR3 protein. Of some 8,400 distinct CDR3 sequences detected, about 25% appear once; the ten largest clones hold 5.5% to 6.5%. The material sequenced was blood. The origin of the receptors is a human donor who had recovered from COVID-19. The CDR3 runs from the conserved cysteine through the conserved F or W. A D gene is named only where the DNA matches it firmly. Rows may omit the clone size; those that give it use once, few, many or a size class.

V gene	clone size	J gene	D gene	CDR3 DNA	CDR3 protein
TRBV7-2	.	TRBJ2-3	.	TGTGCCAGCGGTAGGCCCTTCACAGATACGCAGTATTTT	CASGRPFTDTQYF
TRBV28	.	TRBJ2-7	TRBD1	TGTGCCAGCAGGCAATTTAGGGACAGGGGCTCCTACGAGCAGTACTTC	CASRQFRDRGSYEQYF
TRBV4-3	.	TRBJ2-5	TRBD2	TGTGCCAGCAGCCAAGATTGGGGGGGGGGAGAAGAGACCCAGTACTTC	CASSQDWGGGEETQYF
TRBV6-6	.	TRBJ1-6	.	TGTGCCAGCAGGCGAACGCTCGGGGATTCACCCCTCCACTTT	CASRRTLGDSPLHF
TRBV6-1	medium-sized	TRBJ2-1	.	TGTGCCAGCAACTTTGACAGGACCAGTTACAATGAGCAGTTCTTC	CASNFDRTSYNEQFF
TRBV6-1	few	TRBJ2-4	.	TGTGCCAGCAGTGAAGCCCGAGGGGTCCTAGCCAAAAACATTCAGTACTTC	CASSEARGVLAKNIQYF
TRBV28	.	TRBJ1-2	.	TGTGCCAGCCGCCCTGGGGGGCTCTATGGCTACACCTTC	CASRPGGLYGYTF
TRBV5-4	medium-sized	TRBJ2-2	TRBD2	TGTGCCAGCAGCTTGGGGCGGGAGCACGGGGAGCTGTTTTTT	CASSLGREHGELFF
TRBV6-1	.	TRBJ1-4	TRBD1	TGTGCCAGCAGACCCGGGACAGGGGGCGGAAAACTGTTTTTT	CASRPGTGGGKLFF
TRBV18	.	TRBJ1-6	TRBD1	TGTGCCAGCTCACAATACCGACAGGGCTCCTATAATTCACCCCTCCACTTT	CASSQYRQGSYNSPLHF
TRBV27	medium-sized	TRBJ1-2	TRBD1	TGTGCCACCAGGGGGACAGGCGGCTACACCTTC	CATRGTGGYTF
TRBV2	.	TRBJ2-3	TRBD2	TGTGCCAGCAGCGCGGACGCGGGAGGGGCAGATACGCAGTATTTT	CASSADAGGADTQYF
TRBV19	medium-sized	TRBJ2-6	.	TGTGCCAGTAGTATACAGGGCTCTGGGGCCAACGTCCTGACTTTC	CASSIQGSGANVLTF
TRBV20-1	few	TRBJ2-1	TRBD2	TGCAGTGCCCCGCAGTGGACTAGTTTGTACAATGAGCAGTTCTTC	CSAPQWTSLYNEQFF
TRBV24-1	few	TRBJ2-3	TRBD1	TGTGCCACCAGTGATTTACCGGGACAGGGTTGGGATACGCAGTATTTT	CATSDLPGQGWDTQYF
TRBV19	medium-sized	TRBJ2-1	.	TGTGCCAGTAGTATAGATCTCGGGAGCTGGCAGTTCTTC	CASSIDLGSWQFF
TRBV20-1	.	TRBJ2-5	.	TGCAGTGCTAGAGGGCCCGGAGAGACCCAGTACTTC	CSARGPGETQYF
TRBV27	many	TRBJ1-5	.	TGTGCCAGCAGCTCCGAACAGGGAGGGGGCAATCAGCCCCAGCATTTT	CASSSEQGGGNQPQHF
TRBV20-1	.	TRBJ2-1	TRBD2	TGCAGTGCTAGAGAACCCCACGGGGGGGCTCTGATCAATGAGCAGTTCTTC	CSAREPHGGALINEQFF
TRBV28	.	TRBJ1-2	TRBD1	TGTGCCAGCGGGGCAGGGGGCCTTAACTATGGCTACACCTTC	CASGAGGLNYGYTF
TRBV27	few	TRBJ2-4	.	TGTGCCAGCAGTTTATCCCCCGGGTTCGCCAAAAACATTCAGTACTTC	CASSLSPGFAKNIQYF
TRBV7-9	few	TRBJ1-6	.	TGTGCCAGCAGCTTACAGGGTATTAATTCACCCCTCCACTTT	CASSLQGINSPLHF
TRBV6-2/TRBV6-3	medium-sized	TRBJ2-7	.	TGTGCCAGCAGTTACGACATGACCAGGGAAAACTACGAGCAGTACTTC	CASSYDMTRENYEQYF
TRBV7-2	few	TRBJ1-2	.	TGTGCCAGCAGCCCCGACCGGGAAATATATGGCTACACCTTC	CASSPDREIYGYTF
TRBV20-1	.	TRBJ2-7	.	TGCAGTGCTAGCGGCTCCTACGAGCAGTACTTC	CSASGSYEQYF
TRBV29-1	medium-sized	TRBJ1-5	TRBD1	TGCAGCGTGGGAAAAGGGACAGGGCCCGGGGAGCCCCAGCATTTT	CSVGKGTGPGEPQHF
TRBV27	medium-sized	TRBJ2-2	TRBD2	TGTGCCAGCAGGTTAGCGGGTGCCACCGGGGAGCTGTTTTTT	CASRLAGATGELFF
TRBV7-4	.	TRBJ1-1	.	TGTGCCAGCAGCTTCGTACCGGGACGGTGGGACACTGAAGCTTTCTTT	CASSFVPGRWDTEAFF
TRBV7-2	few	TRBJ2-5	TRBD2	TGTGCCAGCAGCTTAGGGCTAGCGGGAGGAACTCAAGAGACCCAGTACTTC	CASSLGLAGGTQETQYF
TRBV19	.	TRBJ2-1	TRBD2	TGTGCCAGTAAAAATCCGGGACTAGCGGGGGGTACCTACAATGAGCAGTTCTTC	CASKNPGLAGGTYNEQFF
TRBV29-1	once	TRBJ2-7	TRBD1	TGCAGCGTGGGACAGGGAGGCGCACACTACGAGCAGTACTTC	CSVGQGGAHYEQYF
TRBV11-1	once	TRBJ1-2	.	TGTGCCAGCAGCTTGGCCGCTCTCGAGGTCTATGGCTACACCTTC	CASSLAALEVYGYTF
TRBV4-3	.	TRBJ2-7	TRBD1	TGCGCCAGCAGCCAAGACCATCTCGGAGGACAGGGGATGTACTTC	CASSQDHLGGQGMYF
TRBV5-5	medium-sized	TRBJ2-7	TRBD1	TGTGCCAGCAGCATAGGGACAGCCCCCCGCGAGCAGTACTTC	CASSIGTAPREQYF
TRBV29-1	medium-sized	TRBJ2-1	TRBD2	TGCAGCGTTGAACTAGCGGGGATTGGAAATGAGCAGTTCTTC	CSVELAGIGNEQFF
TRBV27	medium-sized	TRBJ1-6	.	TGTGCCAGCAGTTTACTTTCCAATTCACCCCTCCACTTT	CASSLLSNSPLHF
TRBV27	medium-sized	TRBJ2-1	.	TGTGCCAGCAGTTCCGGGTTGGTCAATGAGCAGTTCTTC	CASSSGLVNEQFF
TRBV4-1	.	TRBJ2-4	.	TGCGCCAGCAGCCAAGGGCCGTCGAGGGATCAGTACTTC	CASSQGPSRDQYF
TRBV19	medium-sized	TRBJ2-7	TRBD1	TGTGCCAGTAGTAGCGGACAGGTCTCCTACGAGCAGTACTTC	CASSSGQVSYEQYF
TRBV15	medium-sized	TRBJ2-1	TRBD2	TGTGCCACCAGCAGAGATAGGCTAGCGGGGGGGCGTCTTGAGCAGTTCTTC	CATSRDRLAGGRLEQFF
TRBV6-2/TRBV6-3	medium-sized	TRBJ2-1	TRBD2	TGTGCCAGCAGAGACGGGACTAGCGGGATAGATGAGCAGTTCTTC	CASRDGTSGIDEQFF
TRBV6-5	medium-sized	TRBJ2-6	.	TGTGCCAGCAGCCCGATGGGCTCTGGGGCCAACGTCCTGACTTTC	CASSPMGSGANVLTF
TRBV7-4	.	TRBJ2-3	TRBD2	TGTGCCAGCAGCTTAACTCGCTTAACTAGCGGGAGGGGCACAGATACGCAGTATTTT	CASSLTRLTSGRGTDTQYF
TRBV28	.	TRBJ1-5	.	TGTGCCAGCAGTTTCGATCAGGGATCGCAGCCCCAGCATTTT	CASSFDQGSQPQHF
TRBV7-6	medium-sized	TRBJ2-1	TRBD2	TGTGCCAGCAGCCCCACGGGAGGCGGGAGCGGAAATGAGCAGTTCTTC	CASSPTGGGSGNEQFF
TRBV4-3	few	TRBJ1-4	.	TGCGCCAGCAGCCAAGATCGATTAACTGACGAAAAACTGTTTTTT	CASSQDRLTDEKLFF
TRBV7-6	medium-sized	TRBJ2-1	.	TGTGCCAGCAGCTTGGGGGAGGCTACCTCCTACAATGAGCAGTTCTTC	CASSLGEATSYNEQFF
TRBV5-6	medium-sized	TRBJ1-2	.	TGTGCCAGCAGCCCCACCCCACTCAGCTATGGCTACACCTTC	CASSPTPLSYGYTF
TRBV18	medium-sized	TRBJ2-1	.	TGTGCCAGCTCACCGGCTTACAATGAGCAGTTCTTC	CASSPAYNEQFF
TRBV7-2	few	TRBJ2-2	.	TGTGCCAGCAGCTTAAATGGTCTAGCGACCGGGGAGCTGTTTTTT	CASSLNGLATGELFF
TRBV6-2/TRBV6-3	medium-sized	TRBJ2-3	.	TGTGCCAGCAGTACCCGAGACGCCACAGATACGCAGTATTTT	CASSTRDATDTQYF
TRBV27	medium-sized	TRBJ1-2	.	TGTGCCAGCAGCTCCTTAGTAGGCAGGGTGGCGAGTGGCTACACCTTC	CASSSLVGRVASGYTF
TRBV7-9	few	TRBJ2-7	TRBD1	TGTGCCAGCAGCCCCGGGACAGGGAGTCGCTACGAGCAGTACTTC	CASSPGTGSRYEQYF